This T cell receptor beta chain was sequenced in a study of shared clonotypes between healthy human individuals. Losses at the gene ends were 3 bases for V and 5 bases for J; bases not matched to a gene: 16. Per the germline V gene, CDR1 is SGHRS and CDR2 is YFSETQ. The CDR3 has 19 amino acids. Sequencing was performed with immunoSEQ multiplex PCR; in TCRdb, only in-frame clones are kept and a portion is missing. The table shows 2.5 million or so clones, with 90% to 95% occurring only once. Sequencing was done on a sample of naive CD4+ T cells sorted from blood. Subset of the sample: CD45RA+ positively selected. This clonotype was obtained from a man younger than 35 in good health. This chain uses TRBV5-1 with TRBJ2-7; TRBD2 aligns across 14 bases. The CDR3 coding sequence is TGCGCCAGCAGCTGGGGCGGGGCCCGACTAGCGGGAGGGCCGGACGAGCAGTACTTC. Its translation is CASSWGGARLAGGPDEQYF.